Each of the 18 T cell receptor beta chains below was sequenced from the same sample in a study of T cell responses to AZD1222 COVID-19 vaccine. TCRdb's copy holds only in-frame clones and misses some; the assay was immunoSEQ multiplex PCR. The sample records 150,000 to 200,000 clones, less than 95% being singletons. The starting material was peripheral blood, obtained on day 0 of AZD1222 vaccination. These receptors all come from an adult in good health.

This sequence joins TRBV11-2 and TRBJ2-5; D remains ambiguous. Trimming took off 3 bases at V and 7 bases at J, with 9 bases between the two ends. Germline-derived CDR1 and CDR2 are SGHAT and FQNNGV. This CDR3 comprises 12 residues. The CDR3 loop reads CASSFLLGTQYF. In nucleotides, the CDR3 is TGTGCCAGCAGCTTTTTGCTCGGGACCCAGTACTTC.

In its sample, this clone was seen once. The chain carries TRBV6-6 and TRBJ1-2, with 9 bases aligning to TRBD1. Germline-derived CDR1 and CDR2 are MNHNY and SVGAGI (reference sequence). The V segment lost 5 bases and the J segment 1 base; nucleotides outside the gene matches: 8. The CDR3 sequence is 16 residues long. CDR3 DNA sequence: TGTGCCAGCAGTCGAGCCGGGACAGGGTATAACTATGGCTACACCTTC. This sequence encodes CASSRAGTGYNYGYTF.

This chain uses TRBV19 with TRBJ2-2, with 7 positions matching TRBD2. Trimming cost V 3 bases and J 3 bases; bases outside gene matches: 7. There are 16 residues in the CDR3. Looked up from germline, CDR1 is LNHDA and CDR2 is SQIVND (reference sequence). CDR3 residues: CASSIGLAVYTGELFF. CDR3 bases: TGTGCCAGTAGTATCGGGCTAGCGGTTTACACCGGGGAGCTGTTTTTT.

The V gene is TRBV28, the J gene TRBJ2-1; possible D gene TRBD2, 10 bases. Germline lookup yields CDR1 MDHEN and CDR2 SYDVKM. V lost 6 bases and J lost 3, with 27 bases in between. This CDR3 comprises 19 residues. CDR3 nucleotides: TGTGCCAGCAGAGTGGGGACAGGGAGGACTAGCGGAAACTACAATGAGCAGTTCTTC. Protein: CASRVGTGRTSGNYNEQFF. Using reference TRBV28 and TRBJ2-1 for the parts outside the CDR3, the full variable domain is DVKVTQSSRYLVKRTGEKVFLECVQDMDHENMFWYRQDPGLGLRLIYFSYDVKMKEKGDIPEGYSVSREKKERFSLILESASTNQTSMYLCASRVGTGRTSGNYNEQFFGPGTRLTVL.

V gene TRBV7-2 combines with J gene TRBJ1-1, with 8 bases identical to TRBD1. This CDR3 comprises 15 residues. V was pared by 4 bases and J by 1 base, with 5 bases of the junction left unmatched. Looked up from germline, CDR1 is SGHTA and CDR2 is FQGNSA. CDR3 protein: CASSSWGTGNTEAFF. CDR3 nucleotide sequence: TGTGCCAGCAGCTCATGGGGGACAGGGAACACTGAAGCTTTCTTT.

This clone was recorded once. This sequence joins TRBV27 and TRBJ1-4, with D possibly TRBD1 on 5 matching bases. The CDR3 has 15 residues. Germline V gene lookup returns CDR1 MNHEY and CDR2 SMNVEV (reference sequence). V lost 3 bases and J 8 bases, leaving 16 bases between the germline ends. The CDR3 region has the DNA TGTGCCAGCAGTTTCCTGGGTGAAGAGGGGGAAAAACTGTTTTTT. Amino acids: CASSFLGEEGEKLFF.

This sequence joins TRBV20-1 and TRBJ2-7, with D uncertain. Trimming cost V 1 base and J 11 bases, with 12 bases left between them. The length of the CDR3 is 11 residues. In germline, CDR1 is DFQATT, CDR2 SNEGSKA (reference sequence). This CDR3 is CSARAEPLEYF. In DNA form, the CDR3 reads TGCAGTGCTAGAGCTGAACCCCTGGAGTACTTC.

The chain is built from TRBV5-4 and TRBJ2-2; 10 bases align to TRBD1. The germline V gene has CDR1 SGHNT and CDR2 YYREEE (reference sequence). CDR3 size: 18 residues. V lost 5 bases and J lost 4; bases outside the gene matches: 14. This CDR3 is CASRPGQGNAGRTGELFF. The CDR3 DNA reads TGTGCCAGCAGGCCGGGACAGGGGAATGCGGGACGCACCGGGGAGCTGTTTTTT.

V is TRBV11-2 and J is TRBJ2-1; D gene ambiguous. Deletions cut 6 bases from V and 3 bases from J, with 3 bases between. Germline V gives CDR1 SGHAT, CDR2 FQNNGV. CDR3 length: 11 amino acids. In DNA form, the CDR3 reads TGTGCCAGCAGGGGCTACAATGAGCAGTTCTTC. Encoded protein: CASRGYNEQFF.

V gene TRBV7-2 combines with J gene TRBJ2-5; 12 nucleotides agree with TRBD2. The V segment lost 0 bases and the J segment 5 bases; nucleotides outside the gene matches: 1. This CDR3 spans 15 amino acids. Germline CDR1 SGHTA, CDR2 FQGNSA. The CDR3 DNA sequence: TGTGCCAGCAGCTTAGCACTAGCGGGAGGCGAGACCCAGTACTTC. Its protein is CASSLALAGGETQYF.

V usage is TRBV28 and J usage is TRBJ1-2; 10 nucleotides agree with TRBD1. CDR1 MDHEN and CDR2 SYDVKM come from the germline V gene. The trim removed 5 bases at V and 8 bases at J, leaving 8 bases unmatched. The length of the CDR3 is 14 residues. CDR3 sequence (DNA): TGTGCCAGCAGTCTCAGACAGGGGGCGAAGGGCTACACCTTC. Translated, it gives CASSLRQGAKGYTF.

This clone showed up just a few times. The V call is TRBV28, the J call TRBJ2-4; possibly TRBD2 for D (5 bases). The CDR3 has 16 residues. V shed 1 base and J shed 3 bases, with 13 bases lying between them. Germline V gene lookup returns CDR1 MDHEN and CDR2 SYDVKM. The CDR3 sequence: CASSLYSLRGKNIQYF. The CDR3 coding sequence is TGTGCCAGCAGTTTATATAGCCTTCGGGGCAAAAACATTCAGTACTTC.

The chain combines TRBV27 with TRBJ1-2; tentatively, D is TRBD1 (5 bases). The CDR3 has 14 amino acids. CDR1 and CDR2 (germline): MNHEY, SMNVEV (reference sequence). The V gene lost 3 bases and the J gene lost 8 bases, with 16 bases spanning the gap. The chain's CDR3 is CASSFRRGEQGYTF. DNA of the CDR3: TGTGCCAGCAGTTTTAGGCGAGGGGAACAAGGCTACACCTTC.

This sequence joins TRBV21-1 and TRBJ2-1. TRBV21-1 is designated a pseudogene. The CDR3 spans 14 residues. CDR3 protein: CASSKLRDMNEQFF. The CDR3 DNA reads as TGTGCCAGCAGCAAATTGCGGGACATGAATGAGCAGTTCTTC.

This chain connects TRBV3-1 (or the pseudogene TRBV3-2) to TRBJ1-3; D is ambiguous. The CDR3 is 12 residues long. The V end lost 4 bases, the J end lost 8 bases, and 9 bases lay between the germline ends. Per the germline V gene, CDR1 is LGHDT and CDR2 is YNNKEL (reference sequence). CDR3 region: CASSRGLDTIYF. CDR3 DNA sequence: TGTGCCAGCAGCCGAGGGTTGGACACCATATATTTT.

V usage is TRBV2 and J usage is TRBJ1-2; D remains ambiguous. CDR3 size: 13 residues. Between the trimmed V and J ends, which lost 3 bases and 1 base, there was a span of 6 bases. Germline values: CDR1 SNHLY, CDR2 FYNNEI. The CDR3 protein is CASSDASNYGYTF. Here the CDR3 DNA reads TGTGCCAGCAGTGACGCCAGTAACTATGGCTACACCTTC. The complete variable domain, with remaining parts taken from reference TRBV2 and TRBJ1-2, reads EPEVTQTPSHQVTQMGQEVILRCVPISNHLYFYWYRQILGQKVEFLVSFYNNEISEKSEIFDDQFSVERPDGSNFTLKIRSTKLEDSAMYFCASSDASNYGYTFGSGTRLTVV.

The CDR3 region has the DNA TGTGCCAGCAGCACCCTGGGGGGACAGGGGTCGGATACGCAGTATTTT. Translated: CASSTLGGQGSDTQYF. The rearrangement joins TRBV11-3 to TRBJ2-3; 10 bases agree with TRBD1. Trimming removed 5 bases from V and 6 bases from J; junction bases left unmatched: 11. Germline-derived CDR1 and CDR2 are SGHNT and YENEEA. The length of the CDR3 is 16 residues.

This sequence joins TRBV3-1 (or the pseudogene TRBV3-2) and TRBJ2-7; TRBD1 is a possible D gene (5 bases). CDR3 length: 13 residues. Germline CDR1 LGHDT, CDR2 YNNKEL (reference sequence). The germline V and J ends were trimmed by 1 base and 7 bases, with 11 bases remaining between them. CDR3 nucleotides: TGTGCCAGCAGCCAAGGCTTAAGGGGAGAGCAGTACTTC. It yields the protein CASSQGLRGEQYF.